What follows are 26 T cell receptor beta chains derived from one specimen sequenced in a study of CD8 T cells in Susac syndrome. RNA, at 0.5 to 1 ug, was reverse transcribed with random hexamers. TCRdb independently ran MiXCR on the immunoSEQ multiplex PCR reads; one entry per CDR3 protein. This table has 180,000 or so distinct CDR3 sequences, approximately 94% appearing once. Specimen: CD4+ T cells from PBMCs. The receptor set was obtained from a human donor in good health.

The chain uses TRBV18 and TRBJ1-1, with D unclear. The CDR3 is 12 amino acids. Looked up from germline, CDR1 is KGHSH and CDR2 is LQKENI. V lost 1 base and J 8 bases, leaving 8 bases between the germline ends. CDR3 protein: CASSPRRTEAFF. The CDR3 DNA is TGTGCCAGCTCACCACGCAGGACCGAAGCTTTCTTT. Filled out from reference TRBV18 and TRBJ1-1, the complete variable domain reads NAGVMQNPRHLVRRRGQEARLRCSPMKGHSHVYWYRQLPEEGLKFMVYLQKENIIDESGMPKERFSAEFPKEGPSILRIQQVVRGDSAAYFCASSPRRTEAFFGQGTRLTVV.

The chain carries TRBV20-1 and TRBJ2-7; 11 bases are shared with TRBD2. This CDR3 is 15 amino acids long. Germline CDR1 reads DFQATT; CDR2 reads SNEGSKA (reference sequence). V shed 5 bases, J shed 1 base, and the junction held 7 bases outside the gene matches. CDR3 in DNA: TGCAGTGCTGTTACCAGACTAGCGGGATCCTACGAGCAGTACTTC. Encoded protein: CSAVTRLAGSYEQYF.

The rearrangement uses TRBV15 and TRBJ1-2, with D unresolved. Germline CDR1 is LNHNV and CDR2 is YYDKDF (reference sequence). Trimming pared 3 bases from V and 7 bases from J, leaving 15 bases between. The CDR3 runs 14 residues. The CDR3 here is CATSRATVVSGYTF. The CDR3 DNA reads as TGTGCCACCAGCAGGGCCACAGTAGTCTCTGGCTACACCTTC.

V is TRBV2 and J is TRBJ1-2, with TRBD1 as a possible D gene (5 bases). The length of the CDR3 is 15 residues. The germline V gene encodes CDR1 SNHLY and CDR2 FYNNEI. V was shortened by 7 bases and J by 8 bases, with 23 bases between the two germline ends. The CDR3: CASTSRGRTIVGYTF. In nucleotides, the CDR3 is TGTGCCAGCACCTCCCGGGGCCGGACGATAGTGGGCTACACCTTC. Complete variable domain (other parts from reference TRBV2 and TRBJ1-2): EPEVTQTPSHQVTQMGQEVILRCVPISNHLYFYWYRQILGQKVEFLVSFYNNEISEKSEIFDDQFSVERPDGSNFTLKIRSTKLEDSAMYFCASTSRGRTIVGYTFGSGTRLTVV.

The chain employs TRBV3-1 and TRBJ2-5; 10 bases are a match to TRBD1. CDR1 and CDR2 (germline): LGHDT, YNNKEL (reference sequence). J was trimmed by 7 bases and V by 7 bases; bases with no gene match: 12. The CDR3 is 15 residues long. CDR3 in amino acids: CASINPGTGDGTQYF. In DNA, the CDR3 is TGTGCCAGCATTAACCCCGGGACAGGGGATGGGACCCAGTACTTC.

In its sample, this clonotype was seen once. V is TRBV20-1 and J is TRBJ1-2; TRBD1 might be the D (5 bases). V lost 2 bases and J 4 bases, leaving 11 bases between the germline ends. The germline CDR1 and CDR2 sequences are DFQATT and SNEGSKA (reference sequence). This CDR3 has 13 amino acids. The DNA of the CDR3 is TGCAGTGCTAGATCTCAGGGTGGCTATGGCTACACCTTC. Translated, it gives CSARSQGGYGYTF.

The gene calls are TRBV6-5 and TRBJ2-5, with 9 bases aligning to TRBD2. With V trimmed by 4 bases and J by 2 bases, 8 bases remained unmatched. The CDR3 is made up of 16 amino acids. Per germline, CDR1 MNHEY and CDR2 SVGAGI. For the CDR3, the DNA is TGTGCCAGCAGTTCACCTAGCGGGATGGGACAAGAGACCCAGTACTTC. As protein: CASSSPSGMGQETQYF.

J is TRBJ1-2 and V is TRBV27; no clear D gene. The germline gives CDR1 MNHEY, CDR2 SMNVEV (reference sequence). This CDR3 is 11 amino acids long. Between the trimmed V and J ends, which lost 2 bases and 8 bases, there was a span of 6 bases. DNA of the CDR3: TGTGCCAGCAGTTTAGAGCGGGGCTACACCTTC. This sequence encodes CASSLERGYTF.

CDR3 protein: CSAFSVEQYF. CDR3 nucleotides: TGCAGTGCATTTAGTGTCGAGCAGTACTTC. This sequence joins TRBV20-1 and TRBJ2-7; no definite D call. V lost 6 bases to trimming and J lost 6 bases, with 9 bases between them. The CDR3 loop spans 10 amino acids. Germline CDR1 DFQATT, CDR2 SNEGSKA (reference sequence).

Written as DNA, the CDR3 is TGCAGCGTTTTTCGGTCAGACTACACTGAAGCTTTCTTT. The encoded protein is CSVFRSDYTEAFF. This sequence joins TRBV29-1 and TRBJ1-1; D not resolved. V lost 5 bases and J lost 3, with 13 bases in between. The CDR3 consists of 13 residues. Germline V gene lookup returns CDR1 SQVTM and CDR2 ANQGSEA.

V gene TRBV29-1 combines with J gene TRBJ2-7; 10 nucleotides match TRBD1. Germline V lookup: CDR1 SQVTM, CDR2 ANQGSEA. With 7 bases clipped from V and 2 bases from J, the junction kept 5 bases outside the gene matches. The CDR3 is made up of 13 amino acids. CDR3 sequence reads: CSAGTGATYEQYF. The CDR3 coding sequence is TGCAGCGCCGGGACAGGGGCTACCTACGAGCAGTACTTC.

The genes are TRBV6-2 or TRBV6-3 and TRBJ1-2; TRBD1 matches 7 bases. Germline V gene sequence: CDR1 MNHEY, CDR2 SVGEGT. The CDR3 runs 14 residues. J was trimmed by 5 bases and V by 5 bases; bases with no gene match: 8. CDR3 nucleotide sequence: TGTGCCAGCAGTCAAGCTCGGACAGGATATGGCTACACCTTC. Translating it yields CASSQARTGYGYTF.

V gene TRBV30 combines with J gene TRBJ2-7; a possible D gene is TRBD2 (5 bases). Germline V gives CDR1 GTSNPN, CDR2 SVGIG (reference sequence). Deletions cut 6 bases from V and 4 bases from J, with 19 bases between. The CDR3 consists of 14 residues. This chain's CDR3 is CACGSDWARYEQYF. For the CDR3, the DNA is TGTGCCTGTGGGTCGGACTGGGCACGGTACGAGCAGTACTTC.

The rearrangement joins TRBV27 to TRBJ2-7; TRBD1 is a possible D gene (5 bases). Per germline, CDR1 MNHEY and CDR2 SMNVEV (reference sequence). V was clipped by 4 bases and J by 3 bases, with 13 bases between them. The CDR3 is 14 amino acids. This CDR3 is CASSSEQVGYEQYF. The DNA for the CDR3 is TGTGCCAGCAGTTCCGAACAGGTCGGCTACGAGCAGTACTTC.

The CDR3 reads CAWSRGLAGGLAPPFF. CDR3 DNA sequence: TGTGCCTGGAGTAGGGGCCTAGCGGGAGGCTTGGCCCCACCGTTCTTC. The rearrangement uses TRBV30 and TRBJ2-1; 11 positions agree with TRBD2. This CDR3 spans 16 amino acids. Germline lookup yields CDR1 GTSNPN and CDR2 SVGIG (reference sequence). J lost 15 bases, V lost 2 bases, and 18 bases had no gene match. Based on the CDR3 plus reference TRBV30 and TRBJ2-1, the full variable domain is SQTIHQWPATLVQPVGSPLSLECTVEGTSNPNLYWYRQAAGRGLQLLFYSVGIGQISSEVPQNLSASRPQDRQFILSSKKLLLSDSGFYLCAWSRGLAGGLAPPFFGPGTRLTVL.

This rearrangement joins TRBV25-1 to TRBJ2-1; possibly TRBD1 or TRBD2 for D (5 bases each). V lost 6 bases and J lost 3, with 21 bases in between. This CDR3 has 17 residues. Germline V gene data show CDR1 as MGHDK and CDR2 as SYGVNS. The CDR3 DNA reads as TGTGCCAGCAGCGGAGGTGGGGCAGCTATTTTCTACAATGAGCAGTTCTTC. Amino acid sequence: CASSGGGAAIFYNEQFF.

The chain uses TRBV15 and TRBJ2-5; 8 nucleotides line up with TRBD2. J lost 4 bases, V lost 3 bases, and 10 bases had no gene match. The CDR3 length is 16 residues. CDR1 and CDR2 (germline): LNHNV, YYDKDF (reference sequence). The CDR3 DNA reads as TGTGCCACCAGCAGGAGATTAGCGGGAACGGGAGAGACCCAGTACTTC. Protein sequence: CATSRRLAGTGETQYF.

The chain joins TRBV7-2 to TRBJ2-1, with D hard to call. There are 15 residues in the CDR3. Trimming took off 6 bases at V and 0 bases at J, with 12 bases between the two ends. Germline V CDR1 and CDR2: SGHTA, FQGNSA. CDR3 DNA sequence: TGTGCCAGCAGGTACACCTGGAGCTCCTACAATGAGCAGTTCTTC. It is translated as CASRYTWSSYNEQFF.

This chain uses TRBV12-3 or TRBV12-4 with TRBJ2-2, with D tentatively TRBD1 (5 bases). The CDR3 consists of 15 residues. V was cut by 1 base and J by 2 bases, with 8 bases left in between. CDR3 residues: CASSLGQGNTGELFF. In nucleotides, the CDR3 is TGTGCCAGCAGTTTAGGGCAGGGAAACACCGGGGAGCTGTTTTTT.

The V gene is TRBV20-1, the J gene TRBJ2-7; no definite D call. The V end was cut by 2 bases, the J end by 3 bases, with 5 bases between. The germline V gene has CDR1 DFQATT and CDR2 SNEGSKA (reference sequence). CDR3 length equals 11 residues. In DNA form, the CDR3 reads TGCAGTGCTAGAAAGCTCTACGAGCAGTACTTC. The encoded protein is CSARKLYEQYF.

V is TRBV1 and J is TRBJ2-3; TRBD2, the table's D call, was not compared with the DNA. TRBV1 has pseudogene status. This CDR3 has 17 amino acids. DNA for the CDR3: TGCACCAGCAGCCAAGATCGGGCGGGAGGGCCCACAGATACGCAGTATTTT. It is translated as CTSSQDRAGGPTDTQYF.

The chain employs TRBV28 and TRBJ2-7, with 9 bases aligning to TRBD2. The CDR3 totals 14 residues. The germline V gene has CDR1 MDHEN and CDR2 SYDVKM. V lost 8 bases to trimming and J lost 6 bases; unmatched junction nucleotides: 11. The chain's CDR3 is CASPPAGGASEQYF. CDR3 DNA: TGTGCCAGCCCCCCAGCGGGAGGTGCGTCCGAGCAGTACTTC.

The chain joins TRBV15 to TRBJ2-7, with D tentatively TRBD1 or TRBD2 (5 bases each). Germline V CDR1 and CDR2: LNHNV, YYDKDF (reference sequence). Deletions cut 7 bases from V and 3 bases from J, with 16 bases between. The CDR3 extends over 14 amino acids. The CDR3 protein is CATTPGGDGYEQYF. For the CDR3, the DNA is TGTGCCACCACCCCCGGTGGGGACGGCTACGAGCAGTACTTC. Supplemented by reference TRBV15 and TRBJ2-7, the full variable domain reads DAMVIQNPRYQVTQFGKPVTLSCSQTLNHNVMYWYQQKSSQAPKLLFHYYDKDFNNEADTPDNFQSRRPNTSFCFLDIRSPGLGDTAMYLCATTPGGDGYEQYFGPGTRLTVT.

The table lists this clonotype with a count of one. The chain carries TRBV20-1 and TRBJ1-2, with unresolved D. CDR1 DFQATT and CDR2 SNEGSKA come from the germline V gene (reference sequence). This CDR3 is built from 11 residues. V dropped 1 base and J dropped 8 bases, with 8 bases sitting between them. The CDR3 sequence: CSARAGSGYTF. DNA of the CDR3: TGCAGTGCTAGAGCGGGAAGCGGCTACACCTTC.

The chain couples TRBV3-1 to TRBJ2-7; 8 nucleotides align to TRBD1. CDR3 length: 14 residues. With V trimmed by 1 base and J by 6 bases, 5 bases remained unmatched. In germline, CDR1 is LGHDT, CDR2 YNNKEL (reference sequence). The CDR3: CASSQVSQGVEQYF. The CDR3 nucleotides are TGTGCCAGCAGCCAAGTCTCACAGGGGGTCGAGCAGTACTTC.

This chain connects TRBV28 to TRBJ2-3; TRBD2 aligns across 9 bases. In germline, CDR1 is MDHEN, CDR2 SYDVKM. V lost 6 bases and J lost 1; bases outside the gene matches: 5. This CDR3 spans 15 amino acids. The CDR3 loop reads CASSAGGFGTDTQYF. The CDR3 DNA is TGTGCCAGCAGCGCGGGGGGGTTTGGCACAGATACGCAGTATTTT.